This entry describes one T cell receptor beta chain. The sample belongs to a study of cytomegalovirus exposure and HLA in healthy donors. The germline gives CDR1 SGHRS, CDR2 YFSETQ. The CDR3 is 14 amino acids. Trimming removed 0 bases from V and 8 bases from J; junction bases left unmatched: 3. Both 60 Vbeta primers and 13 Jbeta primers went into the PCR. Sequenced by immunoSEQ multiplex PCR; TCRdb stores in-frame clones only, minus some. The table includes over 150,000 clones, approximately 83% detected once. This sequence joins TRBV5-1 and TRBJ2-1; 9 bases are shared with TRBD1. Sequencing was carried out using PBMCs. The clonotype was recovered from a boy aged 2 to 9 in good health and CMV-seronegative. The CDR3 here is CASSLDRGRDEQFF. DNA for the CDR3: TGCGCCAGCAGCTTGGACAGGGGGCGTGATGAGCAGTTCTTC. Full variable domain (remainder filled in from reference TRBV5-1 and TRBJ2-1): KAGVTQTPRYLIKTRGQQVTLSCSPISGHRSVSWYQQTPGQGLQFLFEYFSETQRNKGNFPGRFSGRQFSNSRSEMNVSTLELGDSALYLCASSLDRGRDEQFFGPGTRLTVL.